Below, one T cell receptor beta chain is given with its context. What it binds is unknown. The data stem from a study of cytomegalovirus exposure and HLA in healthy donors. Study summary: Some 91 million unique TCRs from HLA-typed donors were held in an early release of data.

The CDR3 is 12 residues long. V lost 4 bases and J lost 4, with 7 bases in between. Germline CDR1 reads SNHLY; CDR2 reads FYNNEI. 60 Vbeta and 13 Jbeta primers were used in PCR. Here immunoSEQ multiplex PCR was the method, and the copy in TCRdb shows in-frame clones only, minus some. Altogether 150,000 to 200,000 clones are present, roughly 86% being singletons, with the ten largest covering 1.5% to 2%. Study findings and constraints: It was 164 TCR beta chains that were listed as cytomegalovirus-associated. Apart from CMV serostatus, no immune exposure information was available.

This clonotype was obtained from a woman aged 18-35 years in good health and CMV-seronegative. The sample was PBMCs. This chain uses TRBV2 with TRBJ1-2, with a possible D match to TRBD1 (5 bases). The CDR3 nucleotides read TGTGCCAGCAGTGGCGGGGGCTATGGCTACACCTTC. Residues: CASSGGGYGYTF.